This T cell receptor (beta chain) was recovered during a study of T cell repertoires in cytomegalovirus infection. TCRdb independently ran MiXCR on the reads; one entry per CDR3 protein. The data contain roughly 200,000 distinct CDR3 sequences, about 18% of them singletons. The CDR3 has 16 amino acids. Deletions cut 6 bases from V and 2 bases from J, with 18 bases between. The germline CDR1 and CDR2 sequences are SGHVS and FNYEAQ. The sequencing input was CD8+ T cells from PBMCs. The chain combines TRBV7-6 with TRBJ2-3; D is unclear. The source is a human donor in good health (CMV status not recorded). Some clones in this sample may be carry-over from other donors' samples. The chain's CDR3 is CASSSSFLTVTDTQYF. CDR3 bases: TGTGCCAGCAGTTCCTCTTTCTTGACGGTCACAGATACGCAGTATTTT.